The entry that follows covers one T cell receptor beta chain sequence. There are a few counts of this clone. The antigen it binds to is not known. No much larger clonotype is one base removed from it; base qualities were not supplied. Genomic DNA was the input for TRB sequencing, which was run either with the immunoSEQ assay at survey resolution or with the hsTCRB kit. Per the authors' processing: The immunoSEQ software handled initial read processing, and the LymphoSeq R package was used for repertoire analyses. Clonality was computed as 1 minus normalized Shannon entropy; Gini coefficient was also calculated for each TRB dataset. Phenotypes of unsorted samples were inferred by mapping TRB sequences from sorted subsets of the recipient or donor onto unsorted samples of the same recipient. TCRdb carries this immuneACCESS record with in-frame sequences only. Its versions omit some clonotypes, under half of them owing to an unresolved V gene in the studies checked, with the rest unexplained. The V and J calls and the clone size are those of that table, but D and trimming were determined from the DNA. This sample contains roughly 40,000 clones, none of which is a singleton. Jointly, the top ten make up 3.5% to 5.5% of the sample.

Trimming at the junction amounts to 1 base on V and 4 bases on J, and the germline ends lie 22 bases apart. From the cysteine through the phenylalanine, the CDR3 covers 18 amino acids. This entry keeps only the CDR3 DNA: 54 bases, framed from base 1. Reading the germline V gene gives CDR1 SGHTA and CDR2 FQGNSA. Related bone marrow donors provided peripheral blood samples on the day of marrow donation. Peripheral blood and bone marrow mononuclear cells were isolated by Ficoll-Hypaque density centrifugation and were cryopreserved. The data were taken from a study of T cells after posttransplantation cyclophosphamide listed by TCRdb under 2016. For context, the study as a whole: T cell repertoire reconstitution was tracked by TRB sequencing after myeloablative bone marrow transplantation in which posttransplantation cyclophosphamide was used as GVHD prophylaxis. TRA and TRB clonality were tightly correlated in several samples, so subsequent TCR analyses focused on TRB only. In 3 patients, TRB sequencing was also performed on up to about 3 more blood samples taken 2 to 5.2 years after transplant, and in 4 patients, pretransplant blood was also TRB-sequenced. TRB sequencing was performed on blood from all 35 or so PTCy patients with 1-year posttransplant specimens. Antigen receptor sequencing was done on samples from about 38 PTCy-treated patients and from approximately 15 related bone marrow donors of those patients. Public TRB sequences were queried against a database of over 3,000 sequences associated with responses to pathogens, tumor antigens, self-antigens and alloantigens.

The study at large found these results: At 1-2 months, donor-recipient similarity was low but rose over the first year, and the later blood repertoires were often dominated by donor CD8+ memory clones. Across 45 patients, recipient CMV seropositivity and CMV reactivation were highly associated with TRB clonality; PTCy diversity was similar to CNI/methotrexate controls. The TRB repertoires of T cells infiltrating skin or GI tract showed only limited overlap with the TRB repertoires of T cells in blood.

The receptor comes from a woman between 45 and 60 years old in good health and a related stem cell transplant donor. Sequencing input: PBMCs. The receptor chain draws on TRBV7-2 and TRBJ1-2; TRBD1 is a weak D gene call, 5 bases matching. CDR3 region: CASSLGWWEGNDLYGYTF. The nucleotide sequence is given as TGTGCCAGCAGCTTAGGATGGTGGGAGGGGAACGACCTCTATGGCTACACCTTC. Where the CDR3 stops, the reference TRBV7-2 and TRBJ1-2 genes take over; the full variable domain is GAGVSQSPSNKVTEKGKDVELRCDPISGHTALYWYRQSLGQGLEFLIYFQGNSAPDKSGLPSDRFSAERTGGSVSTLTIQRTQQEDSAVYLCASSLGWWEGNDLYGYTFGSGTRLTVV.